This T cell receptor beta chain was found in a study of blood T cell repertoires in COVID-19. About the research overall: Whether acute or convalescent, the COVID-19 samples came from the United States, Italy and Spain. The analysed material was cDNA or gDNA that came from T cells, B-cell-depleted T cells, or PBMCs.

The junction had 15 bases not matched to a gene; V was cut back by 8 bases and J by 6 bases. The CDR3 extends over 15 amino acids. Germline CDR1 is SEHNR and CDR2 is FQNEAQ (reference sequence). This clone was observed a single time. In the original processing: Using reference gene primer amplification, nucleated cell counts were estimated. Sequencing used immunoSEQ multiplex PCR; TCRdb keeps in-frame clones, though not all of them. V, J and clone size were drawn from that table, and D and trimming were deduced from the DNA. The sample includes about 250,000 clones, about 79% of them seen just once. The V gene is TRBV7-9, the J gene TRBJ1-2; TRBD1 matches 7 bases. What was sequenced was peripheral blood. This TCR was recovered from an elderly man with acute or convalescent COVID-19. In nucleotides, the CDR3 is TGTGCCAGCGGAGACCGGGGACAGAATGATCATGGCTACACCTTC. Translation: CASGDRGQNDHGYTF.